The 31 T cell receptor beta chains below all came from one sample that was sequenced in a study of Ad26.COV2.S vaccination and SARS-CoV-2 variants. Clones were sequenced by immunoSEQ multiplex PCR, and TCRdb holds only the in-frame ones, with some missing. The sample consists of about 470,000 clones, less than 95% of them appearing once. The treatment is: 15 to 20 received Ad26.COV2.S at low or high dose, single or two shots; several received placebo; per-sample allocation not given. The investigators took samples on day 63 after the first vaccine or placebo injection. Sequenced here: peripheral blood, sampled in a trial of Ad26.COV2.S vaccine versus placebo. These receptors all come from a person aged 18-65 years who received the Ad26.COV2.S COVID-19 vaccine or a placebo.

Only one count was recorded for this clone. V gene TRBV4-2 combines with J gene TRBJ2-1, with a possible D match to TRBD2 (5 bases). The germline V and J ends were trimmed by 5 bases and 2 bases, with 25 bases remaining between them. Looked up from germline, CDR1 is LGHNA and CDR2 is YNFKEQ. CDR3 length: 19 amino acids. The CDR3 sequence is CASSDKIGGRLSPYNEQFF. As DNA, the CDR3 is TGTGCCAGCAGCGACAAGATCGGAGGTAGATTATCTCCCTACAATGAGCAGTTCTTC.

The chain employs TRBV24-1 and TRBJ1-4; 12 bases are shared with TRBD1. Germline V lookup: CDR1 KGHDR, CDR2 SFDVKD. The CDR3 length is 19 residues. V was pared by 3 bases and J by 0 bases, with 7 bases of the junction left unmatched. CDR3 amino acids: CATSDPGTGGSTTNEKLFF. Here the CDR3 DNA reads TGTGCCACCAGTGATCCCGGGACAGGGGGCTCGACAACTAATGAAAAACTGTTTTTT.

This chain connects TRBV24-1 to TRBJ2-5; D uncertain. CDR3 size: 15 residues. V lost 4 bases to trimming and J lost 2 bases, with 13 bases between them. Germline CDR1 and CDR2: KGHDR and SFDVKD. In DNA form, the CDR3 reads TGTGCCACCAGTGAACACGGACGGAAACAAGAGACCCAGTACTTC. It specifies CATSEHGRKQETQYF.

J is TRBJ1-6 and V is TRBV5-6; D uncertain. There are 15 residues in the CDR3. CDR1 and CDR2 from the germline V gene are SGHDT and YYEEEE. Deletions cut 4 bases from V and 6 bases from J, with 14 bases between. The CDR3 bases are TGTGCCAGCAGCCTGCGACCGGGCCTTAATTCACCCCTCCACTTT. This codes for CASSLRPGLNSPLHF. The variable domain in full, completed from reference TRBV5-6 and TRBJ1-6, reads DAGVTQSPTHLIKTRGQQVTLRCSPKSGHDTVSWYQQALGQGPQFIFQYYEEEERQRGNFPDRFSGHQFPNYSSELNVNALLLGDSALYLCASSLRPGLNSPLHFGNGTRLTVT.

The V call is TRBV24-1, the J call TRBJ1-3, with D hard to call. This CDR3 is 12 amino acids long. CDR1 KGHDR and CDR2 SFDVKD come from the germline V gene. Trimming cost V 6 bases and J 0 bases, with 2 bases left between them. The CDR3 DNA is TGTGCCACCAGTAACTCTGGAAACACCATATATTTT. Translating gives CATSNSGNTIYF.

This clone appeared a single time. V gene TRBV11-2 combines with J gene TRBJ2-7; 9 bases are a match to TRBD2. Germline lookup yields CDR1 SGHAT and CDR2 FQNNGV. The V and J ends lost 3 bases and 3 bases, in that order; junction bases with no gene match: 6. The CDR3 loop spans 15 amino acids. The CDR3 DNA reads as TGTGCCAGCAGCTTTGGTACTAGCGGGTACTACGAGCAGTACTTC. Translated: CASSFGTSGYYEQYF.

The chain combines TRBV9 with TRBJ2-1; D call uncertain. V lost 4 bases to trimming and J lost 7 bases, with 18 bases between them. Germline-derived CDR1 and CDR2 are SGDLS and YYNGEE. The CDR3 has 15 residues. CDR3 sequence (DNA): TGTGCCAGCAGCCCGGACCCCATCCCGGATAATGAGCAGTTCTTC. Its protein product is CASSPDPIPDNEQFF.

A few counts support this clone. The gene calls are TRBV9 and TRBJ1-1; no definite D call. Trimming stripped 4 bases from V and 1 base from J, with 17 bases between. There are 16 residues in the CDR3. Germline V gives CDR1 SGDLS, CDR2 YYNGEE. The CDR3 protein is CASSPGPVAGNTEAFF. The CDR3 nucleotides read TGTGCCAGCAGCCCAGGACCGGTTGCGGGGAACACTGAAGCTTTCTTT.

The chain uses TRBV5-1 and TRBJ2-4; TRBD1 matches 9 bases. Losses at the gene ends were 4 bases for V and 3 bases for J; bases not matched to a gene: 14. Germline V CDR1 and CDR2: SGHRS, YFSETQ. This CDR3 contains 18 residues. The CDR3 sequence: CASSPRPDRGKGKNIQYF. CDR3 nucleotides: TGCGCCAGCAGCCCTCGGCCGGACAGGGGAAAGGGCAAAAACATTCAGTACTTC.

Turning to this clone: At the DNA level, this CDR3 is encoded by other sequences in the same sample as well. V and J are TRBV10-3 and TRBJ2-5, with D possibly being TRBD2 (5 bases). CDR3 length: 13 residues. Germline lookup yields CDR1 ENHRY and CDR2 SYGVKD. Between the trimmed V and J ends, which lost 0 bases and 4 bases, there was a span of 6 bases. CDR3 DNA sequence: TGTGCCATCAGTGAGTCCCGGGGAGAGACCCAGTACTTC. Its protein product is CAISESRGETQYF.

The rearrangement joins TRBV21-1 to TRBJ2-2; the table's TRBD2 call for D was not verified on the DNA. TRBV21-1 corresponds to a pseudogene. This CDR3 has 19 amino acids. CDR3 loop: CASSKASTSGRPFAGELFF. CDR3 DNA: TGTGCCAGCAGCAAAGCCTCGACTAGCGGGAGGCCGTTCGCCGGGGAGCTGTTTTTT.

The gene calls are TRBV4-1 and TRBJ2-5, with 11 bases fitting TRBD1. Germline values: CDR1 MGHRA, CDR2 YSYEKL. V lost 3 bases and J lost 5; bases outside the gene matches: 2. The CDR3 is 14 residues long. This chain's CDR3 is CASSQDRGPETQYF. In nucleotides, the CDR3 is TGCGCCAGCAGCCAGGACAGGGGGCCGGAGACCCAGTACTTC.

The chain couples TRBV12-5 to TRBJ2-1; 11 bases line up with TRBD2. J gave up 3 bases and V 2 bases, and 9 bases lay outside the gene matches. This CDR3 contains 18 residues. Germline CDR1 reads LGHNT; CDR2 reads FRNRAP. The CDR3 loop reads CASGLTLAGVRHYNEQFF. CDR3 nucleotides: TGTGCTAGTGGTTTGACACTAGCGGGAGTACGCCACTACAATGAGCAGTTCTTC.

The chain joins TRBV3-1 (or the pseudogene TRBV3-2) to TRBJ2-7, with TRBD2 matching over 7 bases. The CDR3 runs 18 residues. The ends lost 5 bases at V and 0 bases at J; junction bases unmatched: 16. CDR1 is LGHDT and CDR2 is YNNKEL in the germline V gene (reference sequence). CDR3 protein: CASSAHLRKAGPSYEQYF. The CDR3 nucleotides read TGTGCCAGCAGCGCCCATCTCCGAAAAGCGGGGCCCTCCTACGAGCAGTACTTC.

The rearrangement uses TRBV27 and TRBJ1-1; no definite D call. CDR1 is MNHEY and CDR2 is SMNVEV in the germline V gene (reference sequence). CDR3 size: 15 residues. With 4 bases removed from V and 0 bases from J, the gap between germline ends came to 12 bases. Written as DNA, the CDR3 is TGTGCCAGCAGTTCTCTAGCCTCTATGAACACTGAAGCTTTCTTT. It is translated as CASSSLASMNTEAFF.

This clone showed up just a few times. J is TRBJ2-7 and V is TRBV18, with no clear D. CDR3 size: 14 residues. Germline V gives CDR1 KGHSH, CDR2 LQKENI. V was trimmed by 3 bases and J by 1 base, leaving 10 bases between them. The CDR3 region is CASSPSSRSYEQYF. The CDR3 DNA is TGTGCCAGCTCACCCTCCAGCAGGTCCTACGAGCAGTACTTC.

The chain carries TRBV16 and TRBJ1-4; unclear D gene. This CDR3 region has 15 residues. The V gene lost 5 bases and the J gene lost 0 bases, with 10 bases spanning the gap. The germline V gene has CDR1 KGHSY and CDR2 FQNENV. The CDR3 coding sequence is TGTGCCAGCAGCATAGGAATTGCAACTAATGAAAAACTGTTTTTT. This codes for CASSIGIATNEKLFF.

As concerns this clone: Other DNA sequences in the same sample also yield this CDR3. The J gene is TRBJ2-6, the V gene TRBV6-2 or TRBV6-3; D possibly uses TRBD1 or TRBD2 (5 bases each). The CDR3 has 15 amino acids. Between the trimmed V and J ends, which lost 2 bases and 1 base, there was a span of 6 bases. Germline CDR1 and CDR2: MNHEY and SVGEGT. The CDR3 DNA sequence: TGTGCCAGCAGTTACGGGGGATCTGGGGCCAACGTCCTGACTTTC. The encoded protein is CASSYGGSGANVLTF.

The chain uses TRBV27 and TRBJ2-7, with D possibly matching TRBD2 (5 bases). The length of the CDR3 is 14 residues. V was pared by 2 bases and J by 0 bases, with 8 bases between. Germline V gives CDR1 MNHEY, CDR2 SMNVEV (reference sequence). CDR3: CASSLSGSSYEQYF. The CDR3 coding sequence is TGTGCCAGCAGTTTAAGCGGTAGCTCCTACGAGCAGTACTTC.

This clone was detected a few times. This chain links TRBV4-1 with TRBJ2-7; D gene ambiguous. The germline V gene has CDR1 MGHRA and CDR2 YSYEKL. There are 15 residues in the CDR3. V gave up 4 bases and J gave up 3 bases, with 16 bases separating them. The CDR3, as DNA: TGCGCCAGCAGCCCCATGGGTCAGATCGGCTACGAGCAGTACTTC. Amino acids: CASSPMGQIGYEQYF.

This clone has just one count. This rearrangement joins TRBV3-1 (or the pseudogene TRBV3-2) to TRBJ1-3; perhaps TRBD1 as D (6 bases). Trimming cost V 0 bases and J 6 bases, with 12 bases left between them. The CDR3 is made up of 15 amino acids. Germline CDR1 LGHDT, CDR2 YNNKEL (reference sequence). The CDR3 reads CASSQEGAGLNTIYF. The CDR3 DNA sequence: TGTGCCAGCAGCCAAGAGGGGGCAGGCCTAAACACCATATATTTT.

The chain carries TRBV10-3 and TRBJ2-1, with 7 bases that match TRBD2. This CDR3 spans 16 amino acids. J lost 0 bases, V lost 3 bases, and 5 bases had no gene match. Germline CDR1 ENHRY, CDR2 SYGVKD. The CDR3, as DNA: TGTGCCATCAGTGATCCGGGGGGAGGCTCCTACAATGAGCAGTTCTTC. Its translation is CAISDPGGGSYNEQFF.

V usage is TRBV2 and J usage is TRBJ2-3, with 9 bases matching TRBD1. The V and J ends lost 6 bases and 0 bases, in that order; junction bases with no gene match: 7. The CDR3 spans 16 residues. Looked up from germline, CDR1 is SNHLY and CDR2 is FYNNEI. In DNA, the CDR3 is TGTGCCAGCAGGTTACAGGGGGCCTCTAGCACAGATACGCAGTATTTT. It specifies CASRLQGASSTDTQYF. Using reference TRBV2 and TRBJ2-3 for the parts outside the CDR3, the full variable domain is EPEVTQTPSHQVTQMGQEVILRCVPISNHLYFYWYRQILGQKVEFLVSFYNNEISEKSEIFDDQFSVERPDGSNFTLKIRSTKLEDSAMYFCASRLQGASSTDTQYFGPGTRLTVL.

The table lists this clone with a count of one. The genes are TRBV10-3 and TRBJ1-6, with D perhaps TRBD1 (5 bases). Germline V gene sequence: CDR1 ENHRY, CDR2 SYGVKD. CDR3 length: 13 residues. V lost 0 bases and J lost 10, with 7 bases in between. The CDR3 is CAISESGDSPLHF. CDR3 DNA: TGTGCCATCAGTGAGTCGGGGGACTCACCCCTCCACTTT.

The chain couples TRBV14 to TRBJ2-2; D remains unclear. The germline V gene encodes CDR1 SGHDN and CDR2 FVKESK. This CDR3 region has 13 residues. The CDR3 DNA reads TGTGGGCGGAGCGAGAAGAACACCGGGGAGCTGTTTTTT. Protein sequence: CGRSEKNTGELFF.

A note on this clone: The same CDR3 arises from other DNA sequences in this sample as well. V is TRBV12-3 or TRBV12-4 and J is TRBJ1-1; perhaps TRBD1 as D (5 bases). Trimming shortened V by 2 bases and J by 5 bases, and 6 bases separated the two germline ends. The length of the CDR3 is 12 residues. The DNA of the CDR3 is TGTGCCAGCAGTTTAAGGGGAACTGAAGCTTTCTTT. Its protein is CASSLRGTEAFF.

This clone was seen only once. V gene TRBV4-1 combines with J gene TRBJ1-1; D call uncertain. CDR1 MGHRA and CDR2 YSYEKL come from the germline V gene. V was clipped by 1 base and J by 4 bases, with 13 bases between them. CDR3 size: 15 residues. The CDR3 region is CASSQGMNSLTEAFF. The CDR3 DNA is TGCGCCAGCAGCCAAGGAATGAACAGCCTCACTGAAGCTTTCTTT.

This clone appeared once. The chain carries TRBV19 and TRBJ2-5; no definite D call. CDR1 is LNHDA and CDR2 is SQIVND in the germline V gene (reference sequence). Deletions cut 4 bases from V and 1 base from J, with 10 bases between. CDR3 size: 14 residues. The CDR3: CASSTRPFQETQYF. CDR3 DNA: TGTGCCAGTAGTACTCGGCCCTTCCAAGAGACCCAGTACTTC.

The rearrangement joins TRBV7-2 to TRBJ1-6, with D perhaps TRBD1 (5 bases). The CDR3 spans 17 residues. V lost 2 bases and J lost 6, with 17 bases in between. Germline CDR1 SGHTA, CDR2 FQGNSA. The CDR3 is CASSLLPMGRGNSPLHF. The CDR3 DNA reads as TGTGCCAGCAGCTTATTACCGATGGGACGCGGTAATTCACCCCTCCACTTT.

This chain connects TRBV28 to TRBJ2-3, with no clear D. The CDR3 runs to 13 residues. Trimming shortened V by 5 bases and J by 5 bases, and 11 bases separated the two germline ends. Germline CDR1 reads MDHEN; CDR2 reads SYDVKM. The CDR3 DNA follows: TGTGCCAGCAGTACCCATGTACAAGATACGCAGTATTTT. Its protein is CASSTHVQDTQYF.

The DNA for the CDR3 is TGTGCCAGCAGCCACGGGACAGCCTTAACAGATACGCAGTATTTT. Protein sequence: CASSHGTALTDTQYF. The chain uses TRBV7-2 and TRBJ2-3; 7 nucleotides line up with TRBD1. The germline CDR1 and CDR2 sequences are SGHTA and FQGNSA. V was clipped by 5 bases and J by 3 bases; unmatched bases: 8. This CDR3 is built from 15 residues.